These T cell receptor beta chains were read from a single sample in a study of spatial heterogeneity in lung cancer. TCRdb re-analysed the 5' RACE reads in MiXCR, keeping a single row per CDR3 protein. The data contain approximately 44,000 distinct CDR3 sequences, roughly 15% of them singletons. The material was PBMCs, obtained at surgery. These receptors came from a male donor with early-stage non-small cell lung cancer. CDR3s include the opening cysteine and the closing phenylalanine or tryptophan. D genes are given only for firm matches. Rows give clone size only sometimes, using once, few, many, or a class for an expanded clone.

abundance	v_gene	d_gene	j_gene	CDR3nt	CDR3aa
-	TRBV20-1	-	TRBJ2-7	TGCAGTGCTAGAGGCATCCGAGGGCCTGGCAACGAGCAGTACTTC	CSARGIRGPGNEQYF
-	TRBV29-1	-	TRBJ1-1	TGCAGCTCCCCGGGCGGGGACATGAACACTGAAGCTTTCTTT	CSSPGGDMNTEAFF
-	TRBV7-9	-	TRBJ1-1	TGTGCCAGCAACTGGCGCCCCAAACCTCCCGGGGGTAACACTGAAGCTTTCTTT	CASNWRPKPPGGNTEAFF
many	TRBV2	-	TRBJ2-5	TGTGCCAGCAGACCGGGGCAAGAGACCCAGTACTTC	CASRPGQETQYF
medium-sized	TRBV29-1	TRBD1	TRBJ2-1	TGCAGCGTTGATGGGACAGGGGATAATTGGGATGAGCAGTTCTTC	CSVDGTGDNWDEQFF
-	TRBV20-1	-	TRBJ2-5	TGCAGTGCTAGAGGTCAGGGGGGGACCCAGTACTTC	CSARGQGGTQYF
few	TRBV2	-	TRBJ1-5	TGTGCCAGCAGTGAAAGGCCTTTCACTGGCAATCAGCCCCAGCATTTT	CASSERPFTGNQPQHF
many	TRBV6-6	TRBD1	TRBJ1-3	TGTGCCAGCAGTGACAGGGGGACTGGAAACACCATATATTTT	CASSDRGTGNTIYF
-	TRBV4-1	-	TRBJ1-3	TGCGCCAGCAGCCAAGGCGGCGGGGTAGGAAACACCATATATTTT	CASSQGGGVGNTIYF
few	TRBV12-3/TRBV12-4	-	TRBJ2-5	TGTGCCAGCAGTTTAGATTGGCAGTCCGTGGAGACCCAGTACTTC	CASSLDWQSVETQYF
many	TRBV12-3/TRBV12-4	-	TRBJ1-5	TGTGCCAGCAGTTTCCGGGCCGGCGGCAATCAGCCCCAGCATTTT	CASSFRAGGNQPQHF
many	TRBV7-9	-	TRBJ2-1	TGTGCCAGCAGCCACGACAGGTTCCGAGGGAATGAGCAGTTCTTC	CASSHDRFRGNEQFF
-	TRBV28	-	TRBJ2-2	TGTGCCAGCAGTCTCCCGGCTAGCAGGAACACCGGGGAGCTGTTTTTT	CASSLPASRNTGELFF
few	TRBV7-7	TRBD2	TRBJ2-5	TGTGCTAGCAGCTCGTCTACTAGCGGGGCGACTGAGACCCAGTACTTC	CASSSSTSGATETQYF
many	TRBV10-2	-	TRBJ2-3	TGCGCCAGCAGTCGGGACTCCCGCTTAGATACGCAGTATTTT	CASSRDSRLDTQYF
few	TRBV28	TRBD1	TRBJ1-1	TGTGCCAGCAAGACAGGGGGCACTGAAGCTTTCTTT	CASKTGGTEAFF
-	TRBV9	-	TRBJ2-2	TGTGCCAGCAGCGTAGAGGCCAGGGGCACCGGGGAGCTGTTTTTT	CASSVEARGTGELFF
-	TRBV20-1	-	TRBJ1-2	TGCAGTGCTAGTTCCCGACTGGACTATGGCTACACCTTC	CSASSRLDYGYTF